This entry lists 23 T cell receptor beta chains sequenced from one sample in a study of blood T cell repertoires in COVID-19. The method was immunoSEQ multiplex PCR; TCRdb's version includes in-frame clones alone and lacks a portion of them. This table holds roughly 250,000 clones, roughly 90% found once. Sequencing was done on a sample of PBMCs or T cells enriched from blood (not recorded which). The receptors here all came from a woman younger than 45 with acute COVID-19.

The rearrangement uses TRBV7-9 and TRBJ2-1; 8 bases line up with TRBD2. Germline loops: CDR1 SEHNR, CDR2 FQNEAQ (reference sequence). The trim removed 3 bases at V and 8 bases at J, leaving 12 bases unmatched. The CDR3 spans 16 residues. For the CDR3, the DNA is TGTGCCAGCAGCTTCGGCCGAAGCGGGAGCCGGGATGAGCAGTTCTTC. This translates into CASSFGRSGSRDEQFF.

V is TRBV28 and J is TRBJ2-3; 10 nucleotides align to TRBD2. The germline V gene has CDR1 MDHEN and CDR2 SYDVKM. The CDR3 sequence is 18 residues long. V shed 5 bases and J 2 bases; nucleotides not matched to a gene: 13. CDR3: CASSRRRLAGGLTDTQYF. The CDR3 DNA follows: TGTGCCAGCAGTAGGCGTCGGTTAGCGGGAGGACTCACAGATACGCAGTATTTT.

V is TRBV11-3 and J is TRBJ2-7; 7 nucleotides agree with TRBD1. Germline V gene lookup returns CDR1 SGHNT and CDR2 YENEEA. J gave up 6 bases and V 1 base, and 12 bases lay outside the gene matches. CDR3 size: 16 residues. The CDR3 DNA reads TGTGCCAGCAGCTTAGGACAGGGTCTCGATGGAGCCGAGCAGTACTTC. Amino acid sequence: CASSLGQGLDGAEQYF. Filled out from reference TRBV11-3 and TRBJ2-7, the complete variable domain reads EAGVVQSPRYKIIEKKQPVAFWCNPISGHNTLYWYLQNLGQGPELLIRYENEEAVDDSQLPKDRFSAERLKGVDSTLKIQPAELGDSAVYLCASSLGQGLDGAEQYFGPGTRLTVT.

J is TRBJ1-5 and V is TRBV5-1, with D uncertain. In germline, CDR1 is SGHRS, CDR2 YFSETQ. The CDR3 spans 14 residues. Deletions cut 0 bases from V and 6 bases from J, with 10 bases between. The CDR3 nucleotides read TGCGCCAGCAGCTTGGCCGGTGATACTCAGCCCCAGCATTTT. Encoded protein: CASSLAGDTQPQHF.

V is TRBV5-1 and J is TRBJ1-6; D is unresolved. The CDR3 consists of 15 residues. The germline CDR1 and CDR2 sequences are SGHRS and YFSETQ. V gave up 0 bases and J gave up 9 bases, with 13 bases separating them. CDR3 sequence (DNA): TGCGCCAGCAGCTTGGGAGGGAACGGTGGTTCACCCCTCCACTTT. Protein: CASSLGGNGGSPLHF. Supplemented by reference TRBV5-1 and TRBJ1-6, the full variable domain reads KAGVTQTPRYLIKTRGQQVTLSCSPISGHRSVSWYQQTPGQGLQFLFEYFSETQRNKGNFPGRFSGRQFSNSRSEMNVSTLELGDSALYLCASSLGGNGGSPLHFGNGTRLTVT.

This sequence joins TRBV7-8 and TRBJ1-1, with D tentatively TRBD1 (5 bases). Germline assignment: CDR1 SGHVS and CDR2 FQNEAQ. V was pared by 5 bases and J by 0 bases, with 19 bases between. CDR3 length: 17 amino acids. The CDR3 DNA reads TGTGCCAGCAGCCGTCAGGGAGCGGGGAGGATGAACACTGAAGCTTTCTTT. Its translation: CASSRQGAGRMNTEAFF.

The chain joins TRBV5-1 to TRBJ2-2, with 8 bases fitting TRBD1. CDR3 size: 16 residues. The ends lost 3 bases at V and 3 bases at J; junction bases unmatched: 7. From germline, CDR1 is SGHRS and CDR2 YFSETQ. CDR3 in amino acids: CASSSQGQGYTGELFF. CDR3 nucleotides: TGCGCCAGCAGCTCCCAAGGACAGGGATACACCGGGGAGCTGTTTTTT.

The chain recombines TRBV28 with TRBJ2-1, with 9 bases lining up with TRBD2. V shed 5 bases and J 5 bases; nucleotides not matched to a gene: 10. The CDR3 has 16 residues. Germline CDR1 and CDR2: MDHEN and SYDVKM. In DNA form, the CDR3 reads TGTGCCAGCAGTGCCGGGGCTAGCGGGACTCACAATGAGCAGTTCTTC. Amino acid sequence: CASSAGASGTHNEQFF.

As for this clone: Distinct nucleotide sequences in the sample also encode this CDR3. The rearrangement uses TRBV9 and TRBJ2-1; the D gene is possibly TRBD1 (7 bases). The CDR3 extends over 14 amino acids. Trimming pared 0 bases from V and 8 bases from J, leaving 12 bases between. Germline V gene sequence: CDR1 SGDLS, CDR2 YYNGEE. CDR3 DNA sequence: TGTGCCAGCAGCGTAGTAGGGGGCGGGGATGAGCAGTTCTTC. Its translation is CASSVVGGGDEQFF.

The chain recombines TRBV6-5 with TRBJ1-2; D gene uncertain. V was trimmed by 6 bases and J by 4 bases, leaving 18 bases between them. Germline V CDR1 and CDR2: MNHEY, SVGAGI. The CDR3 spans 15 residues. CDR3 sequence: CASRLKTTSIYGYTF. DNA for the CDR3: TGTGCCAGCAGACTAAAGACGACGTCGATCTATGGCTACACCTTC.

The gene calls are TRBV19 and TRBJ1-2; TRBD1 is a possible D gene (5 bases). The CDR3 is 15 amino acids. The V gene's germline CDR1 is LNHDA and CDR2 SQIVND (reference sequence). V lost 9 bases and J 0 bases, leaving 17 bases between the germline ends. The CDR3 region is CASRATGSANYGYTF. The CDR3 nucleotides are TGTGCCAGCAGAGCTACAGGCTCTGCTAACTATGGCTACACCTTC.

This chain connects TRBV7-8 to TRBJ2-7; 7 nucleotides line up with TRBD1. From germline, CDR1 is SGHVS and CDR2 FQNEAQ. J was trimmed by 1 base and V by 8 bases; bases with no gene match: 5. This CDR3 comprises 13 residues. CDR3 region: CASSRQGSYEQYF. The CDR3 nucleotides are TGTGCCAGCTCGAGACAGGGTTCCTACGAGCAGTACTTC.

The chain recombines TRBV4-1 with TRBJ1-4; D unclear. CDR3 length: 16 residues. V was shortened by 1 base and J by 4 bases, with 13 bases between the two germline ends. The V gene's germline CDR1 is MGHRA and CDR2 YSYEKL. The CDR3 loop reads CASSQGREGSNEKLFF. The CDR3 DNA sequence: TGCGCCAGCAGCCAAGGGAGAGAGGGAAGTAATGAAAAACTGTTTTTT.

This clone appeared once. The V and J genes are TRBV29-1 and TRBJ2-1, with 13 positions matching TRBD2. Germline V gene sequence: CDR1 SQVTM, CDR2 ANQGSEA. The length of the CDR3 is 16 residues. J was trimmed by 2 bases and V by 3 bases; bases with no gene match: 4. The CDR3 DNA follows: TGCAGCGTTGATGGACTAGCGGGAGTCACCTACAATGAGCAGTTCTTC. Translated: CSVDGLAGVTYNEQFF.

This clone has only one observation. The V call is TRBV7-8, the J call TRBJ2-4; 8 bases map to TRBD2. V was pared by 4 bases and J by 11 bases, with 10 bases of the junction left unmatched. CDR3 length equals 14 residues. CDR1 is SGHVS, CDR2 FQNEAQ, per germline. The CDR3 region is CASSSGVAGHLQYF. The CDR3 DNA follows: TGTGCCAGCAGCTCCGGGGTAGCGGGACACCTTCAGTACTTC.

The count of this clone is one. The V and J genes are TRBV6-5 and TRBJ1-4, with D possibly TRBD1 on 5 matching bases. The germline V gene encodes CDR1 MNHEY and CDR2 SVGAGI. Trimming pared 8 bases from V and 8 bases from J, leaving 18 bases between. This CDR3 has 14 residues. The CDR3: CASESGGFGEKLFF. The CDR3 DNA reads TGTGCCAGCGAGAGCGGGGGGTTCGGAGAAAAACTGTTTTTT.

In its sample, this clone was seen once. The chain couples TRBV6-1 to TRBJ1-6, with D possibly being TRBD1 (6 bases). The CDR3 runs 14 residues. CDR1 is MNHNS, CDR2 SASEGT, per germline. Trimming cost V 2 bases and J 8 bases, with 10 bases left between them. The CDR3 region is CASSEYRDHSPLHF. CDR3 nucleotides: TGTGCCAGCAGTGAATACAGGGATCATTCACCCCTCCACTTT.

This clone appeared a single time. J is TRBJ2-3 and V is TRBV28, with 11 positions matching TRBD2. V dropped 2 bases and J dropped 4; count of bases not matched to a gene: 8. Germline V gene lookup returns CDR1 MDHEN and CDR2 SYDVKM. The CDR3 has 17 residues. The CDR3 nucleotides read TGTGCCAGCAGTTTACCGCTAGCGGGAGGTCGGCCAGATACGCAGTATTTT. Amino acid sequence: CASSLPLAGGRPDTQYF.

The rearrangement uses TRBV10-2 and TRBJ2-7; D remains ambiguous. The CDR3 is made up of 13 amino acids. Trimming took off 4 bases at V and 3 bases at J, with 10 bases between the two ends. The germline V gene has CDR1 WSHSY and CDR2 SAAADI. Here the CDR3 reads CASSGSIDYEQYF. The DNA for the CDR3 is TGCGCCAGCAGTGGATCCATAGACTACGAGCAGTACTTC.

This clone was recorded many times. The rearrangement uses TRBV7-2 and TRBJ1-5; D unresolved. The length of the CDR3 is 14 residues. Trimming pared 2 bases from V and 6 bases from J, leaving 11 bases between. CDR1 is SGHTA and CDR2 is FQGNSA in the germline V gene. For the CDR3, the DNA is TGTGCCAGCAGCTTACCGGGGTACGGTCAGCCCCAGCATTTT. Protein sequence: CASSLPGYGQPQHF.

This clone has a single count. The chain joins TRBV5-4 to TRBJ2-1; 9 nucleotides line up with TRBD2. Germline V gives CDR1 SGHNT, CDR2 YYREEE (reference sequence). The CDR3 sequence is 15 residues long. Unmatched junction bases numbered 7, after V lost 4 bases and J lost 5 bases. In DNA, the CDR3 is TGTGCCAGCAGCCCTAGCGGGGCCGTAAACAATGAGCAGTTCTTC. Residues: CASSPSGAVNNEQFF.

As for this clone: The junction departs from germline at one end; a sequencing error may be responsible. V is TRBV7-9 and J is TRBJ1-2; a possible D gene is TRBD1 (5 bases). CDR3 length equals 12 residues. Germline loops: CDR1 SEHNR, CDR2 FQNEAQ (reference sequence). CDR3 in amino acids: CASSLKKTGEDF. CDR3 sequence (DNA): TGTGCCAGCAGCTTAAAAAAGACGGGGGAGGACTTC.

Written as DNA, the CDR3 is TGTGCCAGTAGTTCTTGGACAGGTCGCCGAGGTTTAATTGAAAAACTGTTTTTT. It is translated as CASSSWTGRRGLIEKLFF. The chain couples TRBV19 to TRBJ1-4; 7 bases agree with TRBD1. Germline values: CDR1 LNHDA, CDR2 SQIVND (reference sequence). Trimming took 5 bases from V and 7 from J; bases not matched to a gene: 19. The CDR3 extends over 18 amino acids.